What follows is one T cell receptor beta chain and its context. These data belong to a study of cytomegalovirus exposure and HLA in healthy donors. The CDR3 consists of 13 residues. In germline, CDR1 is SGHRS, CDR2 YFSETQ. V lost 4 bases to trimming and J lost 0 bases; unmatched junction nucleotides: 1. The table came from immunoSEQ multiplex PCR; TCRdb's copy has only in-frame clones and leaves some out. The table has some 70,000 clones, 85% to 90% seen once. This TCR derives from a woman aged 18-29 years in good health and CMV-seronegative. V and J are TRBV5-1 and TRBJ2-7; TRBD1 agrees at 7 bases. Input material: PBMCs. This CDR3 is CASSGTDSYEQYF. The CDR3 DNA sequence: TGCGCCAGCAGCGGGACAGACTCCTACGAGCAGTACTTC. Based on the CDR3 plus reference TRBV5-1 and TRBJ2-7, the full variable domain is KAGVTQTPRYLIKTRGQQVTLSCSPISGHRSVSWYQQTPGQGLQFLFEYFSETQRNKGNFPGRFSGRQFSNSRSEMNVSTLELGDSALYLCASSGTDSYEQYFGPGTRLTVT.